This TCR beta chain is from a study of blood T cell repertoires in COVID-19. Study-level background: Sources were T cells, B-cell-depleted T cells, or PBMCs; the material itself was cDNA or gDNA.

Between the trimmed V and J ends, which lost 1 base and 5 bases, there was a span of 15 bases. Germline V lookup: CDR1 SGHAT, CDR2 FQDESV (reference sequence). The CDR3 spans 16 residues. Data came from immunoSEQ multiplex PCR; TCRdb stores just in-frame clones and leaves some out. This sample yields about 160,000 clones, of which 65% to 85% are seen a single time; approximately 6% belongs to the top ten. V usage is TRBV11-1 and J usage is TRBJ2-1, with D tentatively TRBD1 (6 bases). Sequenced: PBMCs or T cells enriched from blood (not recorded which). The source of this sequence is a man in his forties who had recovered from COVID-19. The CDR3 protein is CASSLVVGAGDNEQFF. The CDR3 bases are TGTGCCAGCAGCTTAGTAGTGGGGGCGGGTGACAATGAGCAGTTCTTC.